The rows below give T cell receptor beta chains drawn from one sample of a study of blood T cell repertoires in COVID-19. Profiling relied on immunoSEQ multiplex PCR, and the TCRdb table lists in-frame clones only, not all of them. The table lists 350,000 to 450,000 clones, roughly 87% of them singletons. The sequencing sample was made of PBMCs or T cells enriched from blood (not recorded which). These receptors were taken from a woman aged 45-65 years who had recovered from COVID-19. Both conserved end residues are part of each CDR3. The order of the fields is D gene, J gene, V gene, clone size, CDR3 protein, CDR3 DNA. D genes are given only for firm matches. Some rows have no size entry. The others give once, few or many, or a class for an expanded clone.

d_gene: TRBD1
j_gene: TRBJ1-2
v_gene: TRBV12-3/TRBV12-4
abundance: .
CDR3aa: CASRVTGSYGYTF
CDR3nt: TGTGCCAGCAGGGTGACAGGGTCTTATGGCTACACCTTC

d_gene: .
j_gene: TRBJ1-1
v_gene: TRBV5-6
abundance: .
CDR3aa: CASSLAGRGEAFF
CDR3nt: TGTGCCAGCAGCTTGGCCGGAAGGGGTGAAGCTTTCTTT

d_gene: TRBD2
j_gene: TRBJ2-5
v_gene: TRBV7-2
abundance: .
CDR3aa: CASSLGWVAGRGVAQYF
CDR3nt: TGTGCCAGCAGCTTAGGATGGGTAGCGGGACGAGGGGTGGCCCAGTACTTC

d_gene: .
j_gene: TRBJ2-1
v_gene: TRBV30
abundance: .
CDR3aa: CAWTTGVHQFF
CDR3nt: TGTGCCTGGACTACGGGTGTACATCAGTTCTTC

d_gene: .
j_gene: TRBJ1-5
v_gene: TRBV30
abundance: few
CDR3aa: CAWSVRQDNPYQPQHF
CDR3nt: TGTGCCTGGAGTGTGCGACAGGATAATCCTTATCAGCCCCAGCATTTT

d_gene: .
j_gene: TRBJ2-1
v_gene: TRBV5-1
abundance: .
CDR3aa: CASRTGTPGLAEQFF
CDR3nt: TGCGCCAGCAGAACCGGGACACCCGGGCTGGCGGAGCAGTTCTTC

d_gene: TRBD1
j_gene: TRBJ2-1
v_gene: TRBV5-1
abundance: few
CDR3aa: CASSLDGTGIDEQFF
CDR3nt: TGCGCCAGCAGCTTGGATGGGACAGGGATCGATGAGCAGTTCTTC

d_gene: TRBD1
j_gene: TRBJ1-5
v_gene: TRBV18
abundance: .
CDR3aa: CASSPQTGNQPQHF
CDR3nt: TGTGCCAGCTCACCACAGACAGGGAATCAGCCCCAGCATTTT

d_gene: TRBD2
j_gene: TRBJ2-7
v_gene: TRBV6-5
abundance: .
CDR3aa: CASSYGRGNYEQYF
CDR3nt: TGTGCCAGCAGTTACGGGCGGGGGAACTACGAGCAGTACTTC

d_gene: TRBD2
j_gene: TRBJ2-1
v_gene: TRBV9
abundance: .
CDR3aa: CASSVSKEASGRLYNEQFF
CDR3nt: TGTGCCAGCAGCGTATCTAAGGAGGCTAGCGGGAGGCTATACAATGAGCAGTTCTTC

d_gene: .
j_gene: TRBJ2-1
v_gene: TRBV20-1
abundance: .
CDR3aa: CSARDPTSQFF
CDR3nt: TGCAGTGCTAGAGATCCCACTTCTCAGTTCTTC

d_gene: .
j_gene: TRBJ2-5
v_gene: TRBV23-1
abundance: .
CDR3aa: CASSQSGGASVLQETQYF
CDR3nt: TGCGCCAGCAGTCAATCGGGGGGGGCGAGTGTGCTCCAAGAGACCCAGTACTTC

d_gene: .
j_gene: TRBJ2-5
v_gene: TRBV2
abundance: .
CDR3aa: CASSRTVRGETQYF
CDR3nt: TGTGCCAGCAGCAGGACAGTTCGAGGAGAGACCCAGTACTTC

d_gene: .
j_gene: TRBJ1-1
v_gene: TRBV10-3
abundance: .
CDR3aa: CAISGDSTEAFF
CDR3nt: TGTGCCATCAGTGGAGACAGCACTGAAGCTTTCTTT

d_gene: .
j_gene: TRBJ1-1
v_gene: TRBV5-1
abundance: .
CDR3aa: CASSFDIAEAFF
CDR3nt: TGCGCCAGCAGCTTTGACATTGCTGAAGCTTTCTTT

d_gene: .
j_gene: TRBJ2-3
v_gene: TRBV5-1
abundance: .
CDR3aa: CASSFLGGSTDTQYF
CDR3nt: TGCGCCAGCAGCTTTTTGGGGGGAAGCACAGATACGCAGTATTTT

d_gene: TRBD1
j_gene: TRBJ2-7
v_gene: TRBV7-6
abundance: .
CDR3aa: CASSPRSDRGSEQYF
CDR3nt: TGTGCCAGCAGTCCCCGGAGTGACAGGGGTTCCGAGCAGTACTTC

d_gene: .
j_gene: TRBJ2-3
v_gene: TRBV7-3
abundance: .
CDR3aa: CASSSSTDTQYF
CDR3nt: TGTGCCAGCAGCTCAAGCACAGATACGCAGTATTTT

d_gene: TRBD1
j_gene: TRBJ1-5
v_gene: TRBV6-6
abundance: .
CDR3aa: CASSPGQGASQPQHF
CDR3nt: TGTGCCAGCAGCCCGGGACAGGGGGCGAGTCAGCCCCAGCATTTT

d_gene: .
j_gene: TRBJ1-5
v_gene: TRBV25-1
abundance: .
CDR3aa: CASSASGGNQPQHF
CDR3nt: TGTGCCAGCAGTGCTAGTGGAGGCAATCAGCCCCAGCATTTT

d_gene: TRBD1
j_gene: TRBJ1-2
v_gene: TRBV6-2/TRBV6-3
abundance: .
CDR3aa: CASSYGTVSQHYGYTF
CDR3nt: TGTGCCAGCAGTTACGGGACAGTCTCTCAGCACTATGGCTACACCTTC

d_gene: .
j_gene: TRBJ2-2
v_gene: TRBV7-3
abundance: .
CDR3aa: CASSQGRGGELFF
CDR3nt: TGTGCCAGCAGCCAAGGTCGGGGCGGGGAGCTGTTTTTT

d_gene: .
j_gene: TRBJ1-3
v_gene: TRBV12-3/TRBV12-4
abundance: .
CDR3aa: CASSLGRGNTIYF
CDR3nt: TGTGCCAGCAGTTTGGGCCGTGGAAACACCATATATTTT

d_gene: TRBD2
j_gene: TRBJ2-7
v_gene: TRBV5-4
abundance: .
CDR3aa: CASSLGTSGSYEQYF
CDR3nt: TGTGCCAGCAGCTTAGGGACTAGCGGTTCCTACGAGCAGTACTTC

d_gene: .
j_gene: TRBJ2-1
v_gene: TRBV4-2
abundance: .
CDR3aa: CASSQEEGGGFNNEQFF
CDR3nt: TGTGCCAGCAGCCAAGAGGAGGGAGGAGGCTTTAACAATGAGCAGTTCTTC

d_gene: .
j_gene: TRBJ1-5
v_gene: TRBV19
abundance: once
CDR3aa: CASLHTQGEAGQAQHF
CDR3nt: TGTGCCAGCCTCCACACCCAAGGAGAGGCGGGGCAGGCCCAGCATTTT

d_gene: .
j_gene: TRBJ1-4
v_gene: TRBV29-1
abundance: .
CDR3aa: CSGGIPNEKLFF
CDR3nt: TGCAGCGGGGGTATTCCTAATGAAAAACTGTTTTTT

d_gene: TRBD1
j_gene: TRBJ1-2
v_gene: TRBV7-9
abundance: .
CDR3aa: CASSHGLRGPRGYTF
CDR3nt: TGTGCCAGCAGCCACGGGTTAAGGGGGCCGCGTGGCTACACCTTC

d_gene: TRBD2
j_gene: TRBJ2-7
v_gene: TRBV24-1
abundance: .
CDR3aa: CATSDPGGLRGRAGYEQYF
CDR3nt: TGTGCCACCAGTGACCCCGGGGGATTAAGAGGGAGGGCCGGGTACGAGCAGTACTTC

d_gene: .
j_gene: TRBJ2-1
v_gene: TRBV7-8
abundance: .
CDR3aa: CASSLDSSYNEQFF
CDR3nt: TGTGCCAGCAGCTTAGATAGCTCCTACAATGAGCAGTTCTTC

d_gene: .
j_gene: TRBJ1-4
v_gene: TRBV6-5
abundance: .
CDR3aa: CASTRTGGAGEKLFF
CDR3nt: TGTGCCAGCACCCGGACGGGGGGCGCGGGTGAAAAACTGTTTTTT

d_gene: .
j_gene: TRBJ2-7
v_gene: TRBV6-5
abundance: .
CDR3aa: CASSYGGTGRTYEQYF
CDR3nt: TGTGCCAGCAGTTACGGGGGAACAGGGCGAACCTACGAGCAGTACTTC

d_gene: .
j_gene: TRBJ1-3
v_gene: TRBV2
abundance: .
CDR3aa: CASTADSHSGNTIYF
CDR3nt: TGTGCCAGCACTGCCGACAGTCACTCTGGAAACACCATATATTTT

d_gene: .
j_gene: TRBJ2-1
v_gene: TRBV19
abundance: once
CDR3aa: CASSISLYNEQFF
CDR3nt: TGTGCCAGTAGTATTTCCCTGTACAATGAGCAGTTCTTC

d_gene: .
j_gene: TRBJ2-5
v_gene: TRBV30
abundance: few
CDR3aa: CAWSPGQWETQYF
CDR3nt: TGTGCCTGGAGCCCAGGACAGTGGGAGACCCAGTACTTC

d_gene: TRBD2
j_gene: TRBJ2-7
v_gene: TRBV3-1/TRBV3-2
abundance: .
CDR3aa: CASSRRGSGAVYEQYF
CDR3nt: TGTGCCAGCAGCCGACGCGGTAGCGGGGCGGTCTACGAGCAGTACTTC

d_gene: TRBD1
j_gene: TRBJ1-2
v_gene: TRBV3-1/TRBV3-2
abundance: .
CDR3aa: CASSQQGANYGYTF
CDR3nt: TGTGCCAGCAGCCAACAGGGGGCTAACTATGGCTACACCTTC

d_gene: TRBD2
j_gene: TRBJ2-1
v_gene: TRBV5-1
abundance: .
CDR3aa: CASSSAGGPRDEQFF
CDR3nt: TGCGCCAGCAGCTCAGCGGGAGGGCCCCGCGATGAGCAGTTCTTC

d_gene: .
j_gene: TRBJ2-7
v_gene: TRBV5-1
abundance: .
CDR3aa: CASSLNLAAYEQYF
CDR3nt: TGCGCCAGCAGCTTGAATCTAGCCGCCTACGAGCAGTACTTC

d_gene: .
j_gene: TRBJ2-7
v_gene: TRBV3-1/TRBV3-2
abundance: .
CDR3aa: CASSPYGASARQYF
CDR3nt: TGTGCCAGCAGCCCCTATGGGGCAAGTGCCAGGCAGTACTTC

d_gene: .
j_gene: TRBJ1-1
v_gene: TRBV11-1
abundance: .
CDR3aa: CASSLNNRRGEAFF
CDR3nt: TGTGCCAGCAGCTTGAATAACAGAAGGGGTGAAGCTTTCTTT

d_gene: TRBD1
j_gene: TRBJ1-2
v_gene: TRBV9
abundance: .
CDR3aa: CASSVEGTGAGGYTF
CDR3nt: TGTGCCAGCAGCGTAGAAGGGACAGGGGCAGGGGGCTACACCTTC

d_gene: TRBD2
j_gene: TRBJ2-3
v_gene: TRBV6-2/TRBV6-3
abundance: .
CDR3aa: CASSYWAGGPTDTQYF
CDR3nt: TGTGCCAGCAGTTACTGGGCGGGGGGGCCCACAGATACGCAGTATTTT

d_gene: TRBD1
j_gene: TRBJ2-5
v_gene: TRBV7-2
abundance: .
CDR3aa: CASSYQRDRVETQYF
CDR3nt: TGTGCCAGCAGCTATCAGAGAGACAGGGTTGAGACCCAGTACTTC

d_gene: TRBD1
j_gene: TRBJ1-6
v_gene: TRBV9
abundance: .
CDR3aa: CASSGGQIPNSPLHF
CDR3nt: TGTGCCAGCAGCGGGGGACAGATCCCCAATTCACCCCTCCACTTT

d_gene: .
j_gene: TRBJ1-2
v_gene: TRBV4-2
abundance: .
CDR3aa: CASSQESGDGYGYTF
CDR3nt: TGTGCCAGCAGCCAAGAATCAGGGGATGGCTATGGCTACACCTTC

d_gene: TRBD2
j_gene: TRBJ2-1
v_gene: TRBV4-1
abundance: .
CDR3aa: CASSQEGLGISEQFF
CDR3nt: TGCGCCAGCAGCCAAGAGGGACTAGGTATTAGTGAGCAGTTCTTC

d_gene: TRBD2
j_gene: TRBJ2-3
v_gene: TRBV7-2
abundance: .
CDR3aa: CASSPGLAVTDTQYF
CDR3nt: TGTGCCAGCAGCCCAGGACTAGCAGTCACAGATACGCAGTATTTT

d_gene: .
j_gene: TRBJ2-7
v_gene: TRBV4-3
abundance: .
CDR3aa: CASSLGTGAYEQYF
CDR3nt: TGCGCCAGCAGCCTCGGGACGGGAGCCTACGAGCAGTACTTC

d_gene: .
j_gene: TRBJ1-2
v_gene: TRBV3-1/TRBV3-2
abundance: .
CDR3aa: CASGKESGYGYTF
CDR3nt: TGTGCCAGCGGAAAAGAGTCGGGCTATGGCTACACCTTC

d_gene: TRBD1
j_gene: TRBJ1-2
v_gene: TRBV15
abundance: .
CDR3aa: CATSRGRGTGGHGNYGYTF
CDR3nt: TGTGCCACCAGCAGAGGGCGGGGGACAGGGGGCCATGGAAACTATGGCTACACCTTC

d_gene: TRBD1
j_gene: TRBJ1-1
v_gene: TRBV5-4
abundance: .
CDR3aa: CASSSNRDRGPGTEAFF
CDR3nt: TGTGCCAGCAGCTCTAACCGGGACAGGGGACCGGGCACTGAAGCTTTCTTT

d_gene: .
j_gene: TRBJ1-1
v_gene: TRBV30
abundance: few
CDR3aa: CAWSSRVGAFF
CDR3nt: TGTGCCTGGAGTTCGAGGGTCGGGGCTTTCTTT

d_gene: TRBD1
j_gene: TRBJ1-2
v_gene: TRBV6-5
abundance: .
CDR3aa: CASTIAPGTGNGYTF
CDR3nt: TGTGCCAGCACTATCGCACCCGGGACAGGGAATGGCTACACCTTC

d_gene: .
j_gene: TRBJ1-1
v_gene: TRBV19
abundance: .
CDR3aa: CASSIPGGSTEAFF
CDR3nt: TGTGCCAGTAGTATTCCGGGGGGGAGCACTGAAGCTTTCTTT